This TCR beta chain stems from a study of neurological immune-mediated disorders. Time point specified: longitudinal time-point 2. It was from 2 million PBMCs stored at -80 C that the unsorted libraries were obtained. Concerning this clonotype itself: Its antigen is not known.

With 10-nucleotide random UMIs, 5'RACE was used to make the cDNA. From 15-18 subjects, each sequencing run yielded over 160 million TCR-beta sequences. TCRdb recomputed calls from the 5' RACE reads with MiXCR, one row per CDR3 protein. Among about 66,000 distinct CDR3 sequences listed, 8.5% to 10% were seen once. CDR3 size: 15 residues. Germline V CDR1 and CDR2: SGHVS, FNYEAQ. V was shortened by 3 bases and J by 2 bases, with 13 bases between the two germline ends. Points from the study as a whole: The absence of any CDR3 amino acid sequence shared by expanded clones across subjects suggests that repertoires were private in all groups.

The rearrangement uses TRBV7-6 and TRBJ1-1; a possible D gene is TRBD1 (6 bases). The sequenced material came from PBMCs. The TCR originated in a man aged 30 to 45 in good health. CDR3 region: CASSFRGTPNTEAFF. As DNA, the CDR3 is TGTGCCAGCAGCTTTAGAGGGACACCTAACACTGAAGCTTTCTTT.